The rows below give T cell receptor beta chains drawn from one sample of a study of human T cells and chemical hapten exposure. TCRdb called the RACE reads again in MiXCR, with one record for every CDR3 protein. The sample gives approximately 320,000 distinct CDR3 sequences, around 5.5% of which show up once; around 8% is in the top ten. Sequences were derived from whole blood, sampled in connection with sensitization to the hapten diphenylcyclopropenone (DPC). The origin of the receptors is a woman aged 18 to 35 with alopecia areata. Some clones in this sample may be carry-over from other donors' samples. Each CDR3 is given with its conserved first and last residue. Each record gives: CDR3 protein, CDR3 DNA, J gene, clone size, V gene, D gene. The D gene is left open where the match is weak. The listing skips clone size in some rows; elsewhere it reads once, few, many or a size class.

CASSLEQGKYTQYF TGCGCCAGCAGCTTGGAACAGGGCAAGTATACGCAGTATTTT TRBJ2-3 many TRBV5-1 -
CASSLDAGSWYEQYF TGCGCCAGCAGTCTAGACGCGGGTAGTTGGTACGAGCAGTACTTC TRBJ2-7 - TRBV5-1 -
CASSKRTSSAGELFF TGTGCCAGCAGCAAACGGACTAGTAGCGCCGGGGAGCTGTTTTTT TRBJ2-2 - TRBV7-8 TRBD2
CASSLGQGVTDTEAFF TGTGCCAGCAGCTTGGGACAGGGGGTTACGGACACTGAAGCTTTCTTT TRBJ1-1 - TRBV7-9 TRBD1
CASSRRGGEGGNEQYF TGCGCCAGCAGCCGTCGCGGCGGGGAAGGAGGTAACGAGCAGTACTTC TRBJ2-7 many TRBV4-3 -
CASSQVVAGGRNEQFF TGTGCCAGCAGCCAAGTAGTAGCGGGGGGGCGGAATGAGCAGTTCTTC TRBJ2-1 - TRBV3-1 TRBD2
CASSLTIMNTEAFF TGTGCCAGCAGCTTAACTATTATGAACACTGAAGCTTTCTTT TRBJ1-1 - TRBV7-8 -
CASSFDSRSYGYTF TGTGCCAGCAGCTTCGACAGTCGTTCCTATGGCTACACCTTC TRBJ1-2 - TRBV5-5 -
CASSWDRGQETQYF TGTGCCAGCAGCTGGGACAGGGGGCAAGAGACCCAGTACTTC TRBJ2-5 few TRBV5-6 TRBD1
CASSVWGPYGYTF TGTGCCAGCAGCGTATGGGGGCCCTATGGCTACACCTTC TRBJ1-2 many TRBV9 -
CASSLSGGREYF TGTGCCAGCAGCTTAAGCGGGGGCCGGGAGTATTTT TRBJ2-3 many TRBV7-2 TRBD2
CASSLRRARNTEAFF TGTGCCAGCAGTCTCCGACGGGCGAGGAACACTGAAGCTTTCTTT TRBJ1-1 - TRBV6-2/TRBV6-3 -
CASSQEWGASYEQYF TGCGCCAGCAGCCAAGAGTGGGGGGCGTCCTACGAGCAGTACTTC TRBJ2-7 - TRBV4-3 -
CSAGLSRWGGWEQFF TGCAGTGCTGGACTGTCCCGGTGGGGGGGTTGGGAGCAGTTCTTC TRBJ2-1 - TRBV20-1 TRBD2
CSSRTGNYGYTF TGTTCCAGTCGGACAGGGAACTATGGCTACACCTTC TRBJ1-2 - TRBV2 TRBD1
CASSRDGYGYTF TGTGCCAGCAGCCGAGATGGCTATGGCTACACCTTC TRBJ1-2 few TRBV7-9 -
CASSLVRAGEKLFF TGTGCCAGCAGCTTGGTCCGGGCAGGTGAAAAACTGTTTTTT TRBJ1-4 - TRBV4-2 -
CATSEDLSYEQYF TGTGCCACCAGTGAGGACCTTAGTTACGAGCAGTACTTC TRBJ2-7 - TRBV24-1 -
CASSQSGTDMADTQYF TGCGCCAGCAGCCAATCGGGGACAGACATGGCAGATACGCAGTATTTT TRBJ2-3 - TRBV4-3 TRBD1
CASSLDRTSSMYGYTF TGCGCCAGCAGCCTCGACAGAACCTCTAGCATGTATGGCTACACCTTC TRBJ1-2 many TRBV4-3 -
CASSPPGRGNTEAFF TGTGCCAGCAGCCCCCCGGGCAGGGGGAACACTGAAGCTTTCTTT TRBJ1-1 - TRBV6-2/TRBV6-3 -
CASSPSRSWDYGYTF TGTGCCAGCAGCCCAAGTCGGTCCTGGGACTATGGCTACACCTTC TRBJ1-2 many TRBV6-2/TRBV6-3 -
CASFLGGGTQETQYF TGCGCCAGCTTCTTAGGCGGGGGGACCCAAGAGACCCAGTACTTC TRBJ2-5 few TRBV5-1 TRBD2
CASSLGQGWTDTQYF TGTGCCAGCAGCTTAGGACAGGGTTGGACAGATACGCAGTATTTT TRBJ2-3 few TRBV11-3 TRBD1
CASSLNRGNTEAFF TGTGCCAGCAGCTTAAACAGGGGGAACACTGAAGCTTTCTTT TRBJ1-1 many TRBV7-6 TRBD1
CASSLRTANYGYTF TGTGCCAGCAGCTTAAGGACCGCCAACTATGGCTACACCTTC TRBJ1-2 many TRBV7-9 -
CASSARRNNEQFF TGTGCCAGCAGCGCCCGACGGAACAATGAGCAGTTCTTC TRBJ2-1 many TRBV11-3 -
CATSVTPGQGTNNEQFF TGTGCCACCAGTGTCACTCCCGGACAGGGCACCAACAATGAGCAGTTCTTC TRBJ2-1 many TRBV24-1 TRBD1